Listed here are 32 T cell receptor beta chains from one sample, sequenced in a study of blood T cells in healthy people across ages (dated by TCRdb to the mid-2010s). Libraries were constructed by 5' RACE. The instrument was an Illumina HiSeq 2500. The second PCR ran for about 7 to 11 cycles and used a J-beta primer mix along with a sample-barcoded 5' primer. The public reads were quality trimmed at Q25 with fastp and then assembled into clones with MiXCR by TCRdb, keeping productive beta chains. Under each unique CDR3 protein, matching rows form one entry showing the most common genes and DNA. The sample records under 1,000,000 distinct CDR3 sequences, around half of which are singletons. The ten largest clones add up to 18% of the sample. Sequencing was carried out using blood. The receptor set was obtained from a man at least 80 years old in good health.

The chain has TRBV7-2 and TRBJ2-4; D gene uncertain. The CDR3 contains 17 residues. Germline values: CDR1 SGHTA, CDR2 FQGNSA. Trimming left V 0 bases short and J 1 base short, with 13 bases between. The DNA for the CDR3 is TGTGCCAGCAGCTTAGCTGTGAACATTGAGGCCAAAAACATTCAGTACTTC. Amino acids: CASSLAVNIEAKNIQYF.

This clonotype was found a few times. This chain joins TRBV3-1 and TRBJ1-1, with D possibly matching TRBD1 (5 bases). The CDR3 extends over 11 amino acids. The germline V gene encodes CDR1 LGHDT and CDR2 YNNKEL (reference sequence). Trimming pared 1 base from V and 11 bases from J, leaving 8 bases between. CDR3 nucleotide sequence: TGTGCCAGCAGCCAAGGCGGGGGGGCTTTCTTT. This gives the protein CASSQGGGAFF.

This chain connects TRBV20-1 to TRBJ1-5; D possibly corresponds to TRBD1 (6 bases). The germline V and J ends were trimmed by 5 bases and 6 bases, with 14 bases remaining between them. The germline gives CDR1 DFQATT, CDR2 SNEGSKA (reference sequence). This CDR3 has 13 residues. CDR3 residues: CSAVNRAGQPQHF. Written as DNA, the CDR3 is TGCAGTGCTGTTAACAGGGCCGGTCAGCCCCAGCATTTT.

This clonotype occurred many times. The chain recombines TRBV7-2 with TRBJ2-1; the match to TRBD2 covers 8 bases. The trim removed 1 base at V and 1 base at J, leaving 9 bases unmatched. CDR3 length: 18 amino acids. Per germline, CDR1 SGHTA and CDR2 FQGNSA. The CDR3 sequence is CASSLGDGSGISYNEQFF. The CDR3 DNA sequence: TGTGCCAGCAGCTTAGGTGACGGTAGCGGGATATCCTACAATGAGCAGTTCTTC.

This clonotype has just a few counts. This chain uses TRBV5-6 with TRBJ2-4; D gene uncertain. CDR3 size: 13 residues. Germline loops: CDR1 SGHDT, CDR2 YYEEEE. The V end lost 0 bases, the J end lost 7 bases, and 8 bases lay between the germline ends. CDR3 protein: CASSLDPRNIQYF. CDR3 sequence (DNA): TGTGCCAGCAGCTTGGACCCTAGGAACATTCAGTACTTC.

This chain connects TRBV12-3 or TRBV12-4 to TRBJ2-1, with 10 nucleotides matching TRBD2. V shed 6 bases, J shed 1 base, and the junction held 9 bases outside the gene matches. CDR3 length equals 17 residues. The CDR3 is CASRTTSGMGSYNEQFF. CDR3 nucleotides: TGTGCCAGCAGAACCACTAGCGGGATGGGGTCCTACAATGAGCAGTTCTTC.

This clonotype has a handful of counts. A read error may be the cause here, since a much bigger clone is one base away. The chain carries TRBV7-9 and TRBJ1-4, with D uncertain. From germline, CDR1 is SEHNR and CDR2 FQNEAQ (reference sequence). CDR3 length: 12 amino acids. V dropped 4 bases and J dropped 8 bases, with 8 bases sitting between them. The CDR3 DNA sequence: TGTGCCAGCAGCTCCGTAGGGGAAAAACTGTTTTTT. The encoded protein is CASSSVGEKLFF.

The chain joins TRBV20-1 to TRBJ2-4; weak D call: TRBD1 (5 bases). The J call may be in error: the DNA end matches TRBJ2-5 better. The V gene's germline CDR1 is DFQATT and CDR2 SNEGSKA (reference sequence). The CDR3 runs to 15 residues. The CDR3 region has the DNA TGCAGTGCCGCAACCAAAACAGGCCTCCAAGAGACCCAGTACTTC. It yields the protein CSAATKTGLQETQYF.

This clonotype was counted many times. Here the CDR3 DNA reads TGTGCCAGCAGCTTATCCGGGACAGACTACAATGAGCAGTTCTTC. It specifies CASSLSGTDYNEQFF. The gene calls are TRBV7-2 and TRBJ2-1; 7 bases map to TRBD1. Per germline, CDR1 SGHTA and CDR2 FQGNSA. The length of the CDR3 is 15 residues. V shed 2 bases, J shed 3 bases, and the junction held 4 bases outside the gene matches.

The chain couples TRBV20-1 to TRBJ2-5; TRBD1 might be the D (8 bases). Germline V gene data show CDR1 as DFQATT and CDR2 as SNEGSKA (reference sequence). The germline V and J ends were trimmed by 0 bases and 11 bases, with 22 bases remaining between them. The CDR3 has 15 residues. The CDR3 sequence is CSAREHRGGNNEQYF. The CDR3 nucleotides are TGCAGTGCTAGAGAGCACAGGGGGGGAAACAATGAGCAGTACTTC.

In regard to this clonotype: The germline gene is not matched at one end of the junction; a read error may be the cause. The rearrangement uses TRBV6-2 or TRBV6-3 and TRBJ2-7; D call uncertain. This CDR3 is 13 amino acids long. The V gene's germline CDR1 is MNHEY and CDR2 SVGEGT. CDR3 loop: CAGSFPGAYEQYF. The CDR3 coding sequence is TGTGCCGGCAGTTTTCCGGGCGCCTACGAGCAGTACTTC.

The table lists this clonotype with a few counts. The chain carries TRBV5-1 and TRBJ1-1; D remains ambiguous. V was clipped by 1 base and J by 4 bases, with 14 bases between them. CDR3 length: 15 amino acids. Germline loops: CDR1 SGHRS, CDR2 YFSETQ. The chain's CDR3 is CASSLFAGSGTEAFF. CDR3 bases: TGCGCCAGCAGCTTGTTTGCGGGGTCGGGCACTGAAGCTTTCTTT. The full variable domain, completed using reference TRBV5-1 and TRBJ1-1, is KAGVTQTPRYLIKTRGQQVTLSCSPISGHRSVSWYQQTPGQGLQFLFEYFSETQRNKGNFPGRFSGRQFSNSRSEMNVSTLELGDSALYLCASSLFAGSGTEAFFGQGTRLTVV.

This clonotype was detected many times. This chain uses TRBV7-2 with TRBJ2-7; D is possibly TRBD1 (5 bases). The V gene's germline CDR1 is SGHTA and CDR2 FQGNSA. Trimming cost V 2 bases and J 6 bases, with 8 bases left between them. The CDR3 extends over 12 amino acids. In DNA form, the CDR3 reads TGTGCCAGCAGCTTATCAGGGTCCGAGCAGTACTTC. Translation: CASSLSGSEQYF.

V and J are TRBV7-2 and TRBJ2-6; D uncertain. Germline V lookup: CDR1 SGHTA, CDR2 FQGNSA. The CDR3 is made up of 16 amino acids. Trimming pared 1 base from V and 2 bases from J, leaving 9 bases between. The CDR3, as DNA: TGTGCCAGCAGCTTAGGAGGTCAGGCTGGGGCCAACGTCCTGACTTTC. Translation: CASSLGGQAGANVLTF.

This clonotype was seen a handful of times. A much larger clone differs from this one at a single base, so this may be a read error. The chain uses TRBV7-2 and TRBJ1-1; D gene unclear. Looked up from germline, CDR1 is SGHTA and CDR2 is FQGNSA. The CDR3 covers 12 residues. Trimming shortened V by 8 bases and J by 8 bases, and 15 bases separated the two germline ends. CDR3 region: CASGSWTREAFF. In nucleotides, the CDR3 is TGTGCCAGCGGCTCATGGACCCGAGAAGCTTTCTTT.

Concerning this clonotype: A read error is likely, as this CDR3 ends without the conserved phenylalanine or tryptophan. This sequence joins TRBV28 and TRBJ2-1; D is possibly TRBD2 (5 bases). V was pared by 5 bases and J by 11 bases, with 10 bases between. The CDR3 is 11 amino acids. Germline values: CDR1 MDHEN, CDR2 SYDVKM. In nucleotides, the CDR3 is TGTGCCAGCAGTCGCCGGGATAAGCAGTTCTAC. Translated, it gives CASSRRDKQFY.

This chain joins TRBV5-6 and TRBJ2-7, with D possibly TRBD1 on 6 matching bases. The germline V gene has CDR1 SGHDT and CDR2 YYEEEE. Trimming took 5 bases from V and 4 from J, leaving 13 bases between them. The CDR3 loop spans 13 amino acids. For the CDR3, the DNA is TGTGCCAGCAGAACCGACAGGACGTACGAGCAGTACTTC. This encodes CASRTDRTYEQYF.

In the case of this clonotype: Sequence at one end of the junction differs from germline and may be a read error. This CDR3 is CAGSGIQRERGNEQFF. CDR3 bases: TGTGCCGGCAGTGGGATCCAGCGGGAGCGGGGGAATGAGCAGTTCTTC. This chain uses TRBV25-1 with TRBJ2-1, with 8 bases that match TRBD2. This CDR3 has 16 residues. Germline V gene sequence: CDR1 MGHDK, CDR2 SYGVNS.

J is TRBJ2-7 and V is TRBV28; D is uncertain. V shed 7 bases and J shed 5 bases, with 15 bases lying between them. The CDR3 is 13 amino acids. Germline values: CDR1 MDHEN, CDR2 SYDVKM. CDR3 in amino acids: CASIDRTHDEQYF. CDR3 nucleotides: TGTGCCAGCATTGACCGAACTCACGACGAGCAGTACTTC. Using reference TRBV28 and TRBJ2-7 for the parts outside the CDR3, the full variable domain is DVKVTQSSRYLVKRTGEKVFLECVQDMDHENMFWYRQDPGLGLRLIYFSYDVKMKEKGDIPEGYSVSREKKERFSLILESASTNQTSMYLCASIDRTHDEQYFGPGTRLTVT.

This clonotype appeared many times. This chain uses TRBV6-1 with TRBJ1-4; D is perhaps TRBD1 (5 bases). Looked up from germline, CDR1 is MNHNS and CDR2 is SASEGT. Trimming shortened V by 0 bases and J by 7 bases, and 15 bases separated the two germline ends. This CDR3 region has 16 residues. The chain's CDR3 is CASSEAGSRAGEKLFF. CDR3 nucleotide sequence: TGTGCCAGCAGTGAAGCGGGGTCCAGGGCAGGTGAAAAACTGTTTTTT.

This clonotype was counted only a few times. The V gene is TRBV12-3 or TRBV12-4, the J gene TRBJ2-1; TRBD1 agrees at 8 bases. With 1 base clipped from V and 4 bases from J, the junction kept 6 bases outside the gene matches. CDR3 length: 16 amino acids. The CDR3: CASSLDPGQAYNEQFF. Written as DNA, the CDR3 is TGTGCCAGCAGTTTAGACCCGGGACAGGCGTACAATGAGCAGTTCTTC.

This clonotype was recorded many times. The rearrangement joins TRBV5-4 to TRBJ2-3, with 8 nucleotides matching TRBD2. Germline V gene data show CDR1 as SGHNT and CDR2 as YYREEE (reference sequence). Trimming removed 0 bases from V and 3 bases from J; junction bases left unmatched: 3. The CDR3 spans 15 residues. The CDR3 DNA reads TGTGCCAGCAGCTTGGAACTAGCGGAGACAGATACGCAGTATTTT. Translation: CASSLELAETDTQYF. Using reference TRBV5-4 and TRBJ2-3 for the parts outside the CDR3, the full variable domain is ETGVTQSPTHLIKTRGQQVTLRCSSQSGHNTVSWYQQALGQGPQFIFQYYREEENGRGNFPPRFSGLQFPNYSSELNVNALELDDSALYLCASSLELAETDTQYFGPGTRLTVL.

This sequence joins TRBV10-3 and TRBJ2-5; D is undetermined. The DNA matches TRBJ2-7 better at its end, which makes the J call doubtful. Per the germline V gene, CDR1 is ENHRY and CDR2 is SYGVKD. CDR3 length: 12 amino acids. The CDR3 DNA reads as TGTGCCATCAGTGAGGGGGTCTACGAGCAGTACTTC. Residues: CAISEGVYEQYF.

This clonotype was counted a few times. V and J are TRBV7-2 and TRBJ2-1; maybe TRBD1 (7 bases). This CDR3 has 14 residues. The germline V gene has CDR1 SGHTA and CDR2 FQGNSA. V lost 1 base and J 6 bases, leaving 10 bases between the germline ends. The CDR3 nucleotides read TGTGCCAGCAGCTTAGTCCAGGGGGGCAATGAGCAGTTCTTC. This gives the protein CASSLVQGGNEQFF.

This clonotype was seen only a few times. The chain employs TRBV4-1 and TRBJ1-1; D is unresolved. The CDR3 loop spans 14 amino acids. Germline V gene sequence: CDR1 MGHRA, CDR2 YSYEKL. V dropped 4 bases and J dropped 6 bases, with 15 bases sitting between them. The CDR3 DNA reads TGCGCCAGCAGCCCCCTGGTCGGTCGGGCTGAAGCTTTCTTT. This sequence encodes CASSPLVGRAEAFF.

The genes are TRBV20-1 and TRBJ1-1; the D is unclear. Germline V gene lookup returns CDR1 DFQATT and CDR2 SNEGSKA (reference sequence). Trimming took 5 bases from V and 0 from J, leaving 16 bases between them. The length of the CDR3 is 15 residues. The CDR3 coding sequence is TGCAGTGCTTCCCCCCCATTGGGCTTGAACACTGAAGCTTTCTTT. Residues: CSASPPLGLNTEAFF.

The gene calls are TRBV12-3 or TRBV12-4 and TRBJ1-1, with TRBD1 as a possible D gene (5 bases). The CDR3 is 16 residues long. The V end lost 1 base, the J end lost 5 bases, and 17 bases lay between the germline ends. Here the CDR3 DNA reads TGTGCCAGCAGTTTAGATAATCCAGGGCGAGGGACTGAAGCTTTCTTT. It yields the protein CASSLDNPGRGTEAFF.

The V call is TRBV7-2, the J call TRBJ1-4; 8 bases map to TRBD1. The CDR3 sequence is 17 residues long. The junction had 9 bases not matched to a gene; V was cut back by 3 bases and J by 3 bases. Germline loops: CDR1 SGHTA, CDR2 FQGNSA. CDR3 DNA: TGTGCCAGCAGCTTGTCCCGGGACAGGCGGGCTAATGAAAAACTGTTTTTT. This encodes CASSLSRDRRANEKLFF.

In this sample, this clonotype turned up many times. The chain carries TRBV12-3 or TRBV12-4 and TRBJ2-1; TRBD2 matches 12 bases. The J segment lost 6 bases and the V segment lost 6 bases, leaving 6 bases of the junction unmatched. This CDR3 comprises 15 residues. The CDR3 DNA follows: TGTGCCAGCAGCCCGACTAGCGGGAGTACCAATGAGCAGTTCTTC. It specifies CASSPTSGSTNEQFF.

This clonotype was seen a few times. A single base separates this from a much larger clone, so it may be a read error. This chain connects TRBV7-3 to TRBJ2-3; possibly TRBD1 or TRBD2 for D (5 bases each). V was pared by 5 bases and J by 8 bases, with 17 bases between. The CDR3 contains 14 residues. Germline V lookup: CDR1 SGHTA, CDR2 FQGTGA. Here the CDR3 reads CASSAGTAMGTQYF. Here the CDR3 DNA reads TGTGCCAGCAGCGCCGGGACCGCGATGGGTACGCAGTATTTT.

The chain joins TRBV28 to TRBJ2-7, with 10 bases that match TRBD1. V dropped 6 bases and J dropped 1; count of bases not matched to a gene: 9. This CDR3 region has 16 residues. Germline V lookup: CDR1 MDHEN, CDR2 SYDVKM. The CDR3 sequence: CASRGAGTGDSYEQYF. The CDR3 DNA reads as TGTGCCAGCAGGGGGGCCGGGACAGGGGATTCCTACGAGCAGTACTTC.

This clonotype was detected many times. The chain uses TRBV6-1 and TRBJ2-1, with a possible D match to TRBD2 (6 bases). Germline CDR1 reads MNHNS; CDR2 reads SASEGT. This CDR3 spans 14 amino acids. Between the trimmed V and J ends, which lost 0 bases and 9 bases, there was a span of 12 bases. The CDR3 sequence: CASSEAGTVSEQFF. The CDR3 nucleotides are TGTGCCAGCAGTGAAGCCGGGACTGTCAGTGAGCAGTTCTTC.